The T cell receptor (beta chain) described here comes from a study of blood T cell repertoires in COVID-19. Sequencing used immunoSEQ multiplex PCR; TCRdb keeps in-frame clones, though not all of them. Here the sample spans approximately 190,000 clones, around 90% being singletons. The CDR3 consists of 15 residues. The germline V gene encodes CDR1 MNHEY and CDR2 SVGEGT. The J segment lost 4 bases and the V segment lost 7 bases, leaving 13 bases of the junction unmatched. The chain combines TRBV6-2 or TRBV6-3 with TRBJ2-7; TRBD1 matches at 7 bases. Sequencing input: peripheral blood. This clonotype originated in a man aged 40-49 years with active or convalescent COVID-19. CDR3 in DNA: TGTGCCAGCATCCCAAGGGGGCCGCACCCTTACGAGCAGTACTTC. Its translation is CASIPRGPHPYEQYF.